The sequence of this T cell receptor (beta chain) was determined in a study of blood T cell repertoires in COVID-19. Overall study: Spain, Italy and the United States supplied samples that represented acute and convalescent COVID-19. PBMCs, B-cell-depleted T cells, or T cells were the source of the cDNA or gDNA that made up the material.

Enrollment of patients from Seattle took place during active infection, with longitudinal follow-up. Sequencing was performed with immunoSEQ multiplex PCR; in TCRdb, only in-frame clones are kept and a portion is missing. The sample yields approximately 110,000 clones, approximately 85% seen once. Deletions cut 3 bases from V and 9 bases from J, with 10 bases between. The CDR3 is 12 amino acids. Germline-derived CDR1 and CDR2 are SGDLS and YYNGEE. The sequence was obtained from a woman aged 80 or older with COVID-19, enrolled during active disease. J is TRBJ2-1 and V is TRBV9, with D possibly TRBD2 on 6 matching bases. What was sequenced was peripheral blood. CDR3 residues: CASSDQGGEQFF. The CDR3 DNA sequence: TGTGCCAGCAGCGACCAGGGAGGTGAGCAGTTCTTC.